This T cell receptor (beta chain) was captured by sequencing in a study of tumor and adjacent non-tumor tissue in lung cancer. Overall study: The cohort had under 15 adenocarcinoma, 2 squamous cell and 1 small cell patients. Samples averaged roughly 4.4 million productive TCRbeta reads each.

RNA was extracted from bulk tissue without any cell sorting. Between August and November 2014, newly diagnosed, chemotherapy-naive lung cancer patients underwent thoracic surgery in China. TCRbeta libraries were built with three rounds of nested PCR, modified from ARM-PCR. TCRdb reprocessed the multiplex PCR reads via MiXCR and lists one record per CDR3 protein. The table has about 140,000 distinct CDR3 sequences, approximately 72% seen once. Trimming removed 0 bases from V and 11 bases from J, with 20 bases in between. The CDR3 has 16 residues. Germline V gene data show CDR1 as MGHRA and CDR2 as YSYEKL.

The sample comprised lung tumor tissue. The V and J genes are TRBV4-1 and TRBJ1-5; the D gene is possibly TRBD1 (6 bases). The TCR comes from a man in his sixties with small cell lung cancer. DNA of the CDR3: TGCGCCAGCAGCCAAGACGGTCTGGGGGGGCTTGAGACCCAGCATTTT. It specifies CASSQDGLGGLETQHF.